The 32 T cell receptor beta chains below all came from one sample that was sequenced in a study of radiation and T cells in renal cell carcinoma. TCRdb's copy holds only in-frame clones and misses some; the assay was immunoSEQ multiplex PCR. The profile shows about 43,000 clones, 70% to 85% of them singletons. This sample's time point: blood 4 weeks post-SBRT, at nephrectomy. Treatment described: 15 Gy SBRT to primary tumor, nephrectomy 4 weeks later. The specimen was blood, collected from a patient whose treatment included radiotherapy and nephrectomy. The receptors derive from a woman in her 70s with renal cell carcinoma.

The rearrangement links TRBV5-6 to TRBJ2-5; perhaps TRBD2 as D (7 bases). The V gene's germline CDR1 is SGHDT and CDR2 YYEEEE. Trimming left V 6 bases short and J 9 bases short, with 21 bases between. The CDR3 sequence is 14 residues long. The CDR3 spells CASNPFRGGGAQYF. CDR3 bases: TGTGCCAGCAACCCCTTTAGGGGAGGGGGGGCCCAGTACTTC.

This clone was counted a single time. This chain joins TRBV6-1 and TRBJ2-2, with D possibly TRBD1 on 6 matching bases. Germline loops: CDR1 MNHNS, CDR2 SASEGT. CDR3 length: 13 amino acids. V gave up 5 bases and J gave up 3 bases, with 7 bases separating them. DNA of the CDR3: TGTGCCAGCAGTAGACAGGACACCGGGGAGCTGTTTTTT. As protein: CASSRQDTGELFF.

This clone was detected only a few times. The genes are TRBV5-1 and TRBJ2-1; 14 bases are shared with TRBD2. V gave up 0 bases and J gave up 7 bases; unmatched junction bases: 6. CDR3 length equals 17 residues. CDR1 is SGHRS, CDR2 YFSETQ, per germline. This chain's CDR3 is CASSLALTSGRENEQFF. DNA of the CDR3: TGCGCCAGCAGCTTGGCCCTGACTAGCGGGAGGGAAAATGAGCAGTTCTTC.

The genes are TRBV5-4 and TRBJ2-7, with a possible D match to TRBD1 (8 bases). Trimming left V 4 bases short and J 5 bases short, with 19 bases between. CDR1 is SGHNT and CDR2 is YYREEE in the germline V gene (reference sequence). The CDR3 has 15 residues. The CDR3 DNA reads TGTGCCAGCAGCCCCCAGACAGGGGACTACCACGAGCAGTACTTC. Encoded protein: CASSPQTGDYHEQYF.

Here the CDR3 DNA reads TGTGCCAGCAGCCCCCTTGGTAGCGACACCATATATTTT. Protein sequence: CASSPLGSDTIYF. The chain links TRBV5-5 to TRBJ1-3; D not certain. V was trimmed by 4 bases and J by 8 bases, leaving 13 bases between them. Germline lookup yields CDR1 SGHKS and CDR2 YYEKEE (reference sequence). This CDR3 contains 13 residues.

The CDR3 reads CASSLQGLREKLFF. CDR3 sequence (DNA): TGCGCCAGCAGCTTACAGGGTCTTAGGGAAAAACTGTTTTTT. The V call is TRBV5-1, the J call TRBJ1-4, with D possibly being TRBD1 (6 bases). With 2 bases removed from V and 8 bases from J, the gap between germline ends came to 13 bases. Germline CDR1 reads SGHRS; CDR2 reads YFSETQ. The CDR3 consists of 14 residues.

This clone was recorded once. The CDR3 nucleotides read TGTGCCAGCAGTTACCATGACAGGGTTAATTCACCCCTCCACTTT. Amino acid sequence: CASSYHDRVNSPLHF. The chain employs TRBV6-5 and TRBJ1-6; TRBD1 agrees at 7 bases. Trimming removed 2 bases from V and 6 bases from J; junction bases left unmatched: 4. This CDR3 comprises 15 residues. From germline, CDR1 is MNHEY and CDR2 SVGAGI.

This clone was seen once. This sequence joins TRBV6-6 and TRBJ1-4; D gene unclear. The CDR3 length is 16 residues. CDR1 and CDR2 (germline): MNHNY, SVGAGI (reference sequence). V shed 4 bases and J shed 6 bases, with 18 bases lying between them. The CDR3 nucleotides read TGTGCCAGCAGTTTAGGACCTAAGGGAAGTTATGAAAAACTGTTTTTT. It codes for CASSLGPKGSYEKLFF.

The rearrangement joins TRBV2 to TRBJ1-2; 8 nucleotides agree with TRBD1. Germline V gene data show CDR1 as SNHLY and CDR2 as FYNNEI. The CDR3 has 12 residues. The ends lost 6 bases at V and 10 bases at J; junction bases unmatched: 7. CDR3 nucleotides: TGTGCCAGCAGCCTGATACAGGGGGTCTACACCTTC. This codes for CASSLIQGVYTF.

V and J are TRBV29-1 and TRBJ1-5; unclear D gene. The CDR3 is 15 residues long. The germline V gene has CDR1 SQVTM and CDR2 ANQGSEA. Trimming removed 4 bases at V and 2 bases at J, with 15 bases between. The chain's CDR3 is CSVVDGSGGNQPQHF. Here the CDR3 DNA reads TGCAGCGTTGTGGATGGGTCCGGGGGCAATCAGCCCCAGCATTTT.

The chain has TRBV19 and TRBJ1-1; D uncertain. The CDR3 has 14 amino acids. V lost 5 bases and J 0 bases, leaving 10 bases between the germline ends. In germline, CDR1 is LNHDA, CDR2 SQIVND (reference sequence). CDR3 protein: CASSGQTMNTEAFF. The DNA of the CDR3 is TGTGCCAGTAGTGGGCAAACGATGAACACTGAAGCTTTCTTT.

The chain joins TRBV7-8 to TRBJ1-6, with no clear D. The CDR3 runs 15 residues. V lost 0 bases, J lost 7 bases, and 10 bases lay in between. CDR1 and CDR2 from the germline V gene are SGHVS and FQNEAQ. The CDR3 region has the DNA TGTGCCAGCAGCTTAGCGCCGGAGGTGAATTCACCCCTCCACTTT. It yields the protein CASSLAPEVNSPLHF.

Concerning this clone: This specimen includes other DNA sequences encoding the same CDR3. This chain joins TRBV5-1 and TRBJ2-7, with a tentative D call TRBD2 (6 bases). V was trimmed by 7 bases and J by 2 bases, leaving 13 bases between them. The germline gives CDR1 SGHRS, CDR2 YFSETQ. The CDR3 is 13 amino acids. CDR3 amino acids: CASSRDGTYEQYF. The CDR3 DNA is TGCGCCAGCTCGCGGGACGGCACCTACGAGCAGTACTTC.

The rearrangement uses TRBV7-2 and TRBJ2-7; the D gene is possibly TRBD2 (6 bases). V dropped 6 bases and J dropped 7 bases, with 16 bases sitting between them. The CDR3 is 13 amino acids. Per germline, CDR1 SGHTA and CDR2 FQGNSA. The CDR3 DNA reads as TGTGCCAGCAGGAACGGGGGTGGAGAAGAGCAGTACTTC. Protein sequence: CASRNGGGEEQYF.

In its sample, this clone was seen once. This chain links TRBV27 with TRBJ2-6, with D perhaps given as TRBD1 or TRBD2 (5 bases each). This CDR3 comprises 14 residues. The germline CDR1 and CDR2 sequences are MNHEY and SMNVEV (reference sequence). V was pared by 3 bases and J by 2 bases, with 5 bases between. In nucleotides, the CDR3 is TGTGCCAGCAGTTTGGGACCTGGGGCCAACGTCCTGACTTTC. It is translated as CASSLGPGANVLTF.

This clone has just a few counts. The chain couples TRBV19 to TRBJ1-5; TRBD1 might be the D (6 bases). In germline, CDR1 is LNHDA, CDR2 SQIVND (reference sequence). The length of the CDR3 is 18 residues. Trimming stripped 5 bases from V and 0 bases from J, with 20 bases between. CDR3 sequence (DNA): TGTGCCAGTAGTGCCTACGGACAGTGGGATTATAGCAATCAGCCCCAGCATTTT. It encodes CASSAYGQWDYSNQPQHF.

The chain employs TRBV2 and TRBJ2-2; 8 nucleotides line up with TRBD2. There are 16 residues in the CDR3. V dropped 5 bases and J dropped 5; count of bases not matched to a gene: 10. Per germline, CDR1 SNHLY and CDR2 FYNNEI. For the CDR3, the DNA is TGTGCCAGCAGTCCGGGACTAGGAGATAGGACCGGGGAGCTGTTTTTT. Translation: CASSPGLGDRTGELFF.

The chain couples TRBV6-5 to TRBJ2-3; tentatively, D is TRBD2 (6 bases). In germline, CDR1 is MNHEY, CDR2 SVGAGI. This CDR3 is 14 amino acids long. V dropped 5 bases and J dropped 5 bases, with 14 bases sitting between them. Here the CDR3 reads CASSIYGGKDTQYF. The CDR3, as DNA: TGTGCCAGCAGTATTTACGGAGGGAAAGATACGCAGTATTTT.

The V and J genes are TRBV10-3 and TRBJ2-7; TRBD1 matches 8 bases. CDR3 length: 11 residues. Germline V CDR1 and CDR2: ENHRY, SYGVKD. V trimming: 11 bases; J trimming: 5 bases; junction bases outside the gene matches: 5. For the CDR3, the DNA is TGTGCCGTCCAGGGGGCCCACGAGCAGTACTTC. Protein: CAVQGAHEQYF.

The chain links TRBV14 to TRBJ1-4, with D possibly matching TRBD1 (5 bases). Germline CDR1 is SGHDN and CDR2 is FVKESK. The CDR3 has 16 residues. V was shortened by 2 bases and J by 8 bases, with 18 bases between the two germline ends. The CDR3 loop reads CASSQLGMGLREKLFF. DNA of the CDR3: TGTGCCAGCAGCCAATTGGGAATGGGACTAAGAGAAAAACTGTTTTTT.

The chain uses TRBV5-6 and TRBJ2-7, with TRBD1 matching over 9 bases. V shed 3 bases, J shed 6 bases, and the junction held 7 bases outside the gene matches. The length of the CDR3 is 14 residues. Germline V gene data show CDR1 as SGHDT and CDR2 as YYEEEE. The CDR3 nucleotides are TGTGCCAGCAGCTGGGTGGGACAGGGTCGCGAGCAGTACTTC. This codes for CASSWVGQGREQYF.

The V gene is TRBV5-8, the J gene TRBJ1-2; D is perhaps TRBD1 (5 bases). The CDR3 extends over 16 amino acids. Germline V gives CDR1 SGHTS, CDR2 YDEGEE. Trimming cost V 0 bases and J 0 bases, with 12 bases left between them. The CDR3 is CASSLARMGANYGYTF. The CDR3 DNA follows: TGTGCCAGCAGCTTGGCTCGGATGGGGGCTAACTATGGCTACACCTTC.

The chain employs TRBV2 and TRBJ2-2; 8 nucleotides agree with TRBD2. The V gene's germline CDR1 is SNHLY and CDR2 FYNNEI. The CDR3 sequence is 18 residues long. Losses at the gene ends were 4 bases for V and 2 bases for J; bases not matched to a gene: 12. The CDR3 region is CASSGPRGGIPNTGELFF. In nucleotides, the CDR3 is TGTGCCAGCAGTGGGCCCCGGGGGGGCATTCCCAACACCGGGGAGCTGTTTTTT.

The chain couples TRBV5-1 to TRBJ2-3, with TRBD2 matching over 8 bases. The J segment lost 2 bases and the V segment lost 5 bases, leaving 10 bases of the junction unmatched. Per germline, CDR1 SGHRS and CDR2 YFSETQ. The CDR3 is 16 residues long. CDR3 DNA: TGCGCCAGCAGGCCTACTAGCGGATCCATCACAGATACGCAGTATTTT. This encodes CASRPTSGSITDTQYF.

The genes are TRBV4-1 and TRBJ2-6, with a possible D match to TRBD1 (6 bases). CDR3 length: 17 residues. V lost 1 base and J lost 0, with 10 bases in between. The V gene's germline CDR1 is MGHRA and CDR2 YSYEKL. In DNA form, the CDR3 reads TGCGCCAGCAGCCAAGTTGGGACAAGCTCTGGGGCCAACGTCCTGACTTTC. Its protein is CASSQVGTSSGANVLTF.

The V and J genes are TRBV6-5 and TRBJ1-5, with a weak D call TRBD1 (6 bases). Between the trimmed V and J ends, which lost 6 bases and 7 bases, there was a span of 10 bases. The length of the CDR3 is 12 residues. From germline, CDR1 is MNHEY and CDR2 SVGAGI. CDR3 in DNA: TGTGCCAGCAGAACGGGGGCCCAGCCCCAGCATTTT. It codes for CASRTGAQPQHF.

The chain couples TRBV7-6 to TRBJ1-3; 10 bases line up with TRBD1. The J segment lost 2 bases and the V segment lost 5 bases, leaving 6 bases of the junction unmatched. This CDR3 contains 16 residues. Germline V gene lookup returns CDR1 SGHVS and CDR2 FNYEAQ. The CDR3 bases are TGTGCCAGCAGCCCCGGACAGGGGGGGCCTGGAAACACCATATATTTT. This sequence encodes CASSPGQGGPGNTIYF.

J is TRBJ2-1 and V is TRBV7-8, with D uncertain. V was trimmed by 1 base and J by 12 bases, leaving 7 bases between them. The CDR3 has 11 residues. Germline lookup yields CDR1 SGHVS and CDR2 FQNEAQ. The CDR3 sequence is CASSLGVLQFF. The CDR3 DNA is TGTGCCAGCAGCTTAGGAGTATTGCAGTTCTTC.

The chain recombines TRBV6-5 with TRBJ2-2; D possibly uses TRBD1 or TRBD2 (5 bases each). Between the trimmed V and J ends, which lost 7 bases and 7 bases, there was a span of 13 bases. The CDR3 contains 13 residues. CDR1 MNHEY and CDR2 SVGAGI come from the germline V gene. CDR3 amino acids: CASKLARGGELFF. CDR3 DNA: TGTGCCAGCAAACTGGCGAGGGGCGGGGAGCTGTTTTTT.

The chain links TRBV2 to TRBJ2-5; TRBD2 agrees at 14 bases. The V gene end was trimmed by 6 bases and the J gene end by 4 bases; junction bases not matched to a gene: 1. The CDR3 spans 14 residues. CDR1 is SNHLY and CDR2 is FYNNEI in the germline V gene. CDR3 in amino acids: CASRTSGGAETQYF. CDR3 bases: TGTGCCAGCAGGACTAGCGGGGGGGCAGAGACCCAGTACTTC.

This clone was counted once. J is TRBJ2-3 and V is TRBV5-6, with D unresolved. Per the germline V gene, CDR1 is SGHDT and CDR2 is YYEEEE. The ends were cut back, 3 bases at V and 2 bases at J, with 7 bases in the middle. The CDR3 loop spans 13 amino acids. As DNA, the CDR3 is TGTGCCAGCAGCTCGGGCGCCACAGATACGCAGTATTTT. Amino acids: CASSSGATDTQYF.

This clone showed up just once. V and J are TRBV5-1 and TRBJ2-7; D is ambiguous. CDR1 and CDR2 (germline): SGHRS, YFSETQ. Between the trimmed V and J ends, which lost 0 bases and 2 bases, there was a span of 12 bases. The CDR3 has 15 amino acids. CDR3 sequence (DNA): TGCGCCAGCAGCTTGGATCGGGCCAGACCCTACGAGCAGTACTTC. Protein sequence: CASSLDRARPYEQYF.